Listed below are T cell receptor beta chains from one sample, sequenced in a study of OX40 agonist ivuxolimab in advanced cancers. Libraries were prepared by immunoSEQ multiplex PCR; TCRdb keeps only in-frame clonotypes and omits some of them. Among about 16,000 clones listed, 76% were seen once. Sequences were derived from CD4+ or CD8+ T cells sorted from blood, sampled in a trial of the OX40 agonist ivuxolimab. The receptors here all came from an adult with an advanced solid tumor such as melanoma, head and neck, liver or kidney cancer. Both conserved end residues are part of each CDR3. The order of the fields is D gene, clone size, J gene, V gene, CDR3 DNA, CDR3 protein. A D gene is named only where the DNA matches it firmly. The size of a clone is reported for some rows only, either as once, few or many, or as a class for expanded clones.

d_gene: NA; abundance: NA; j_gene: TRBJ1-6; v_gene: TRBV4-1; CDR3nt: TGCGCCAGCAGCCAAGATTCGCCTTACAGTAATTCACCCCTCCACTTT; CDR3aa: CASSQDSPYSNSPLHF
d_gene: NA; abundance: NA; j_gene: TRBJ2-7; v_gene: TRBV11-3; CDR3nt: TGTGCCAGCAGCCCTGAGAACGGAAACGAGCAGTACTTC; CDR3aa: CASSPENGNEQYF
d_gene: TRBD2; abundance: NA; j_gene: TRBJ2-1; v_gene: TRBV10-2; CDR3nt: TGCGCCAGCAGCGGCTATAGCGGGGGGGCGTACAATGAGCAGTTCTTC; CDR3aa: CASSGYSGGAYNEQFF
d_gene: TRBD2; abundance: NA; j_gene: TRBJ2-1; v_gene: TRBV14; CDR3nt: TGTGCCAGCAGCCAAGATGTGACTAGCGGGAATGAGCAGTTCTTC; CDR3aa: CASSQDVTSGNEQFF
d_gene: TRBD1; abundance: NA; j_gene: TRBJ1-4; v_gene: TRBV10-3; CDR3nt: TGTGCCACCGGACAGGACCATGAAAAACTGTTTTTT; CDR3aa: CATGQDHEKLFF
d_gene: NA; abundance: NA; j_gene: TRBJ1-5; v_gene: TRBV7-9; CDR3nt: TGTGCCAGCAGCTTAGAACAGGCGAGCGGCTATAGCAATCAGCCCCAGCATTTT; CDR3aa: CASSLEQASGYSNQPQHF
d_gene: TRBD1; abundance: NA; j_gene: TRBJ2-7; v_gene: TRBV7-6; CDR3nt: TGTGCCAGCAGCTACCGACAGGGTGCCTACGAGCAGTACTTC; CDR3aa: CASSYRQGAYEQYF
d_gene: NA; abundance: NA; j_gene: TRBJ2-7; v_gene: TRBV7-9; CDR3nt: TGTGCCAGCAGCTTAGCGCAGGCCTACGCACAGGGCGAGCAGTACTTC; CDR3aa: CASSLAQAYAQGEQYF
d_gene: TRBD1; abundance: NA; j_gene: TRBJ1-5; v_gene: TRBV5-6; CDR3nt: TGTGCCAGCAGCTTGAAAACAGGGGGCCAGCCCCAGCATTTT; CDR3aa: CASSLKTGGQPQHF
d_gene: TRBD2; abundance: NA; j_gene: TRBJ2-1; v_gene: TRBV9; CDR3nt: TGTGCCAGCAGCGCCGGCGGGAGAGACGACAATGAGCAGTTCTTC; CDR3aa: CASSAGGRDDNEQFF
d_gene: NA; abundance: NA; j_gene: TRBJ1-2; v_gene: TRBV5-1; CDR3nt: TGCGCCAGCAGCCCCCCAGGGGTTAATGGCTACACCTTC; CDR3aa: CASSPPGVNGYTF
d_gene: NA; abundance: NA; j_gene: TRBJ2-7; v_gene: TRBV5-4; CDR3nt: TGTGCCAGCAGCTCCCTGGCTAGCTCCTACGAGCAGTACTTC; CDR3aa: CASSSLASSYEQYF
d_gene: TRBD2; abundance: NA; j_gene: TRBJ2-1; v_gene: TRBV27; CDR3nt: TGTGCCAGCTCCTCCTGGACTAGCGACAATGAGCAGTTCTTC; CDR3aa: CASSSWTSDNEQFF
d_gene: NA; abundance: NA; j_gene: TRBJ1-1; v_gene: TRBV6-6; CDR3nt: TGTGCCAGCAGTTACTCGGGCAGGCCAACCACTGAAGCTTTCTTT; CDR3aa: CASSYSGRPTTEAFF
d_gene: NA; abundance: NA; j_gene: TRBJ2-7; v_gene: TRBV19; CDR3nt: TGTGCCAGTAGTGACTTCGGCAGTTCCTACGAGCAGTACTTC; CDR3aa: CASSDFGSSYEQYF
d_gene: NA; abundance: NA; j_gene: TRBJ2-7; v_gene: TRBV6-4; CDR3nt: TGTGCCAGCAGTGAACTAGTGGAAGAGCAGTACTTC; CDR3aa: CASSELVEEQYF
d_gene: TRBD1; abundance: NA; j_gene: TRBJ2-5; v_gene: TRBV5-1; CDR3nt: TGCGCCAGCAGCTACCCGAGGGGGACAGAAGAGACCCAGTACTTC; CDR3aa: CASSYPRGTEETQYF
d_gene: TRBD1; abundance: NA; j_gene: TRBJ2-5; v_gene: TRBV7-9; CDR3nt: TGTGCCAGCAGCGGTGAAGGACAGGCAATCCAAGAGACCCAGTACTTC; CDR3aa: CASSGEGQAIQETQYF
d_gene: NA; abundance: once; j_gene: TRBJ2-3; v_gene: TRBV4-1; CDR3nt: TGCGCCAGCAGCCCCTCCGGGACGAGGCGCACAGATACGCAGTATTTT; CDR3aa: CASSPSGTRRTDTQYF
d_gene: NA; abundance: NA; j_gene: TRBJ2-5; v_gene: TRBV5-6; CDR3nt: TGTGCCAGCAGCTTGAGCAAGGACCAAGAGACCCAGTACTTC; CDR3aa: CASSLSKDQETQYF
d_gene: NA; abundance: NA; j_gene: TRBJ2-3; v_gene: TRBV4-3; CDR3nt: TGCGCCAGCAGCCAAGATCCTGGCCCTAGCACAGATACGCAGTATTTT; CDR3aa: CASSQDPGPSTDTQYF
d_gene: NA; abundance: NA; j_gene: TRBJ1-3; v_gene: TRBV10-3; CDR3nt: TGTGCCATCAGTGAGTCTCACCTTCTTGGAGGGACCGGAAACACCATATATTTT; CDR3aa: CAISESHLLGGTGNTIYF
d_gene: NA; abundance: few; j_gene: TRBJ2-7; v_gene: TRBV4-1; CDR3nt: TGCGCCAGCAGCCATGGGACGTATTACGAGCAGTACTTC; CDR3aa: CASSHGTYYEQYF
d_gene: NA; abundance: once; j_gene: TRBJ2-1; v_gene: TRBV5-5; CDR3nt: TGTGCCAGCAGCTTGAGTGTGAGTGAGCAGTTCTTC; CDR3aa: CASSLSVSEQFF
d_gene: NA; abundance: NA; j_gene: TRBJ2-3; v_gene: TRBV29-1; CDR3nt: TGCAGCGTTGGCCGGGATGACACAGATACGCAGTATTTT; CDR3aa: CSVGRDDTDTQYF
d_gene: TRBD1; abundance: NA; j_gene: TRBJ1-4; v_gene: TRBV7-2; CDR3nt: TGTGCCAGCAGCCCACACCCTGGGGACAGGGAGGCTGAAAAACTGTTTTTT; CDR3aa: CASSPHPGDREAEKLFF
d_gene: TRBD1; abundance: NA; j_gene: TRBJ1-4; v_gene: TRBV9; CDR3nt: TGTGCCAGCAGCGTAGCTCGTTGGGACAGTAGGGAAAAACTGTTTTTT; CDR3aa: CASSVARWDSREKLFF
d_gene: NA; abundance: few; j_gene: TRBJ2-2; v_gene: TRBV4-2; CDR3nt: TGTGCCAGCAGCCAAGTTATCGCGAACACCGGGGAGCTGTTTTTT; CDR3aa: CASSQVIANTGELFF
d_gene: TRBD2; abundance: NA; j_gene: TRBJ2-5; v_gene: TRBV27; CDR3nt: TGTGCCAGCAGTTCACTAGCGGGACCCCCCGGGGAGACCCAGTACTTC; CDR3aa: CASSSLAGPPGETQYF
d_gene: NA; abundance: few; j_gene: TRBJ2-1; v_gene: TRBV27; CDR3nt: TGTGCCAGCAGTTGGACATCCTCCTACAATGAGCAGTTCTTC; CDR3aa: CASSWTSSYNEQFF
d_gene: NA; abundance: NA; j_gene: TRBJ2-5; v_gene: TRBV18; CDR3nt: TGTGCCAGCTCACCAACCATAGACAGTCAAGAGACCCAGTACTTC; CDR3aa: CASSPTIDSQETQYF
d_gene: NA; abundance: NA; j_gene: TRBJ1-2; v_gene: TRBV27; CDR3nt: TGTGCCAGCAGTTTTCGAGGATCTTATGGCTACACCTTC; CDR3aa: CASSFRGSYGYTF
d_gene: TRBD1; abundance: NA; j_gene: TRBJ1-2; v_gene: TRBV6-1; CDR3nt: TGTGCCAGCAGTGAAGAGGAGGGGGCCGTCTATGGCTACACCTTC; CDR3aa: CASSEEEGAVYGYTF
d_gene: TRBD1; abundance: NA; j_gene: TRBJ1-4; v_gene: TRBV7-9; CDR3nt: TGTGCCAGCAGCTCATCGGGACAGGGGTATGAAAAACTGTTTTTT; CDR3aa: CASSSSGQGYEKLFF
d_gene: NA; abundance: few; j_gene: TRBJ1-2; v_gene: TRBV4-2; CDR3nt: TGTGCCAGCAGCCAAGGGGTCAAGGGTGAATATGGCTACACCTTC; CDR3aa: CASSQGVKGEYGYTF
d_gene: TRBD2; abundance: NA; j_gene: TRBJ2-7; v_gene: TRBV5-6; CDR3nt: TGTGCCAGCAGCTTGGTACTAGCGGGGGGGCCGGGCGAGCAGTACTTC; CDR3aa: CASSLVLAGGPGEQYF
d_gene: NA; abundance: NA; j_gene: TRBJ1-2; v_gene: TRBV7-9; CDR3nt: TGTGCCAGCAGCCCGGTGGGAGCGAACTATGGCTACACCTTC; CDR3aa: CASSPVGANYGYTF
d_gene: NA; abundance: once; j_gene: TRBJ1-1; v_gene: TRBV11-2; CDR3nt: TGTGCCAGCAGCTTAAGGCCCGCGACAGGCCGAGGGGAGTCCACTGAAGCTTTCTTT; CDR3aa: CASSLRPATGRGESTEAFF